These 26 T cell receptor beta chains share one sample of origin, sequenced in a study of identical twins. TCRdb analysed the 5' RACE reads with MiXCR anew, one entry per CDR3 protein. In the table there are 400,000 to 550,000 distinct CDR3 sequences, 13% to 15% of which are singletons. These data were likewise used in another study, on yellow fever vaccine responses in identical twins.

The specimen sequenced was CD4+ T cells sorted from blood. The receptors shown here come from a woman aged 18-35 years in good health.

This clonotype showed up just a few times. This chain joins TRBV7-8 and TRBJ2-1; D is ambiguous. The CDR3 contains 18 residues. V was trimmed by 2 bases and J by 12 bases, leaving 29 bases between them. The germline V gene encodes CDR1 SGHVS and CDR2 FQNEAQ. CDR3 coding DNA: TGTGCCAGCAGCTTACGGAGTAGTTCCCGCAGTTTTAATCTCGGGCAGTTCTTC. This encodes CASSLRSSSRSFNLGQFF.

The CDR3 here is CASSLGDRGNYNEQFF. The CDR3 DNA follows: TGCGCCAGCAGCTTGGGGGACAGAGGTAATTACAATGAGCAGTTCTTC. This chain links TRBV5-1 with TRBJ2-1, with 7 positions matching TRBD1. The CDR3 totals 16 residues. The junction had 7 bases not matched to a gene; V was cut back by 0 bases and J by 4 bases. Germline assignment: CDR1 SGHRS and CDR2 YFSETQ.

This clonotype was counted at least ten times. The chain links TRBV6-6 to TRBJ2-1; D is perhaps TRBD1 (6 bases). Trimming took off 9 bases at V and 6 bases at J, with 12 bases between the two ends. Germline CDR1 MNHNY, CDR2 SVGAGI (reference sequence). This CDR3 region has 12 residues. CDR3 bases: TGTGCCAGTGAACGGGACACCAATGAGCAGTTCTTC. It is translated as CASERDTNEQFF.

The chain links TRBV4-1 to TRBJ2-7, with D maybe TRBD1 (5 bases). The CDR3 runs 14 residues. Germline lookup yields CDR1 MGHRA and CDR2 YSYEKL. V was pared by 1 base and J by 6 bases, with 13 bases between. The DNA for the CDR3 is TGCGCCAGCAGCCAAGGACAGTGGAGTGGCGAGCAGTACTTC. The encoded protein is CASSQGQWSGEQYF.

At least ten counts were recorded for this clonotype. The chain carries TRBV11-2 and TRBJ2-2, with 9 nucleotides matching TRBD2. CDR1 is SGHAT and CDR2 is FQNNGV in the germline V gene. Germline trimming cut 6 bases from V and 6 bases from J; bases unmatched to any gene: 17. This CDR3 is built from 18 residues. The CDR3 loop is CASSFGAGGRIYAGELFF. The CDR3 region has the DNA TGTGCCAGCAGTTTCGGAGCGGGAGGTAGAATTTACGCCGGGGAGCTGTTTTTT. Supplemented by reference TRBV11-2 and TRBJ2-2, the full variable domain reads EAGVAQSPRYKIIEKRQSVAFWCNPISGHATLYWYQQILGQGPKLLIQFQNNGVVDDSQLPKDRFSAERLKGVDSTLKIQPAKLEDSAVYLCASSFGAGGRIYAGELFFGEGSRLTVL.

This chain links TRBV6-5 with TRBJ2-4; tentative D call: TRBD2 (6 bases). In germline, CDR1 is MNHEY, CDR2 SVGAGI. V was cut by 4 bases and J by 7 bases, with 14 bases left in between. This CDR3 has 14 amino acids. The DNA for the CDR3 is TGTGCCAGCAGTTGGTTAGGAGGAGGGAACATTCAGTACTTC. Its protein is CASSWLGGGNIQYF.

The chain has TRBV5-5 and TRBJ2-1; possibly TRBD2 for D (7 bases). Germline V lookup: CDR1 SGHKS, CDR2 YYEKEE (reference sequence). Deletions cut 2 bases from V and 3 bases from J, with 21 bases between. This CDR3 region has 18 residues. The CDR3 DNA sequence: TGTGCCAGCAGCTTTAAACTTGGGGGCGGGAGACTCTACAATGAGCAGTTCTTC. Protein sequence: CASSFKLGGGRLYNEQFF. The full variable domain, completed using reference TRBV5-5 and TRBJ2-1, is DAGVTQSPTHLIKTRGQQVTLRCSPISGHKSVSWYQQVLGQGPQFIFQYYEKEERGRGNFPDRFSARQFPNYSSELNVNALLLGDSALYLCASSFKLGGGRLYNEQFFGPGTRLTVL.

The chain carries TRBV25-1 and TRBJ2-7, with unresolved D. V was trimmed by 4 bases and J by 3 bases, leaving 7 bases between them. Germline V CDR1 and CDR2: MGHDK, SYGVNS. This CDR3 comprises 12 residues. CDR3 region: CASSGPYYEQYF. DNA of the CDR3: TGTGCCAGCAGTGGACCCTACTACGAGCAGTACTTC.

This clonotype was seen ten or more times. The chain uses TRBV5-6 and TRBJ2-5, with D unresolved. V gave up 3 bases and J gave up 5 bases, with 11 bases separating them. The length of the CDR3 is 13 residues. CDR1 is SGHDT and CDR2 is YYEEEE in the germline V gene. The CDR3 loop reads CASSYAAPETQYF. The CDR3 coding sequence is TGTGCCAGCAGCTATGCAGCACCGGAGACCCAGTACTTC.

The chain combines TRBV6-1 with TRBJ2-6; the D gene is possibly TRBD1 (6 bases). The length of the CDR3 is 15 residues. In germline, CDR1 is MNHNS, CDR2 SASEGT. Between the trimmed V and J ends, which lost 10 bases and 2 bases, there was a span of 15 bases. CDR3 residues: CANLLRDTGANVLTF. CDR3 DNA sequence: TGTGCCAACCTCCTTCGGGACACTGGGGCCAACGTCCTGACTTTC.

J is TRBJ2-1 and V is TRBV14; 9 nucleotides agree with TRBD2. The germline V gene has CDR1 SGHDN and CDR2 FVKESK. Trimming cost V 6 bases and J 7 bases; bases outside gene matches: 10. This CDR3 is 15 amino acids long. CDR3: CASSYQRGERNEQFF. DNA of the CDR3: TGTGCCAGCAGTTACCAGCGGGGGGAACGTAATGAGCAGTTCTTC.

V usage is TRBV20-1 and J usage is TRBJ2-3; TRBD1 aligns across 9 bases. This CDR3 comprises 15 residues. V shed 3 bases, J shed 4 bases, and the junction held 8 bases outside the gene matches. The V gene's germline CDR1 is DFQATT and CDR2 SNEGSKA (reference sequence). The CDR3 sequence is CSASDTTGGADTQYF. CDR3 in DNA: TGCAGTGCTAGCGACACCACAGGGGGCGCAGATACGCAGTATTTT.

This clonotype was picked up a small number of times. The V call is TRBV7-9, the J call TRBJ1-4, with TRBD1 as a possible D gene (6 bases). V dropped 6 bases and J dropped 8 bases, with 13 bases sitting between them. The V gene's germline CDR1 is SEHNR and CDR2 FQNEAQ (reference sequence). The length of the CDR3 is 13 residues. The CDR3 DNA reads TGTGCCAGCAGTCCTGCCCAGGGGGAAAAACTGTTTTTT. This translates into CASSPAQGEKLFF.

The genes are TRBV18 and TRBJ2-3; 9 nucleotides match TRBD2. V shed 2 bases and J 1 base; nucleotides not matched to a gene: 10. CDR1 is KGHSH and CDR2 is LQKENI in the germline V gene. CDR3 length equals 18 residues. The CDR3 DNA reads as TGTGCCAGCTCACCAAGTATCGGCGCGGGAGGGGGCACAGATACGCAGTATTTT. Protein product: CASSPSIGAGGGTDTQYF.

A few counts support this clonotype. The CDR3: CASRSGGGTEAFF. CDR3 nucleotide sequence: TGTGCCAGCAGATCTGGGGGGGGCACTGAAGCTTTCTTT. V gene TRBV7-2 combines with J gene TRBJ1-1; possibly TRBD1 for D (5 bases). The CDR3 sequence is 13 residues long. Germline V CDR1 and CDR2: SGHTA, FQGNSA. Deletions cut 6 bases from V and 4 bases from J, with 12 bases between. Full variable domain (rest looked up from reference TRBV7-2 and TRBJ1-1): GAGVSQSPSNKVTEKGKDVELRCDPISGHTALYWYRQSLGQGLEFLIYFQGNSAPDKSGLPSDRFSAERTGGSVSTLTIQRTQQEDSAVYLCASRSGGGTEAFFGQGTRLTVV.

The rearrangement links TRBV19 to TRBJ2-2; 7 bases match TRBD1. V gave up 7 bases and J gave up 0 bases; unmatched junction bases: 5. CDR1 and CDR2 from the germline V gene are LNHDA and SQIVND (reference sequence). CDR3 size: 15 residues. The CDR3, as DNA: TGTGCCAGTAATCGGGACAGCTCGAACACCGGGGAGCTGTTTTTT. As protein: CASNRDSSNTGELFF.

In this sample, this clonotype turned up a few times. The J gene is TRBJ1-1, the V gene TRBV2, with D tentatively TRBD1 (5 bases). The CDR3 is 15 residues long. Germline V gives CDR1 SNHLY, CDR2 FYNNEI. Deletions cut 6 bases from V and 1 base from J, with 15 bases between. The CDR3 DNA reads TGTGCCAGCAGGGGCTTTGGGGGGGAGAACACTGAAGCTTTCTTT. This sequence encodes CASRGFGGENTEAFF.

The J gene is TRBJ2-5, the V gene TRBV6-5; 10 bases map to TRBD2. J lost 5 bases, V lost 2 bases, and 8 bases had no gene match. The germline V gene encodes CDR1 MNHEY and CDR2 SVGAGI. The CDR3 runs 16 residues. The CDR3 DNA reads TGTGCCAGCAGTTACGGGGCTAGCGGGAGCACCGAGACCCAGTACTTC. It is translated as CASSYGASGSTETQYF.

The genes are TRBV12-3 or TRBV12-4 and TRBJ1-5; D ambiguous. The ends were cut back, 3 bases at V and 2 bases at J, with 8 bases in the middle. This CDR3 spans 14 amino acids. CDR3 amino acids: CASSFEGGNQPQHF. The CDR3, as DNA: TGTGCCAGCAGTTTCGAGGGCGGCAATCAGCCCCAGCATTTT.

This clonotype occurred many times. The chain uses TRBV12-3 or TRBV12-4 and TRBJ2-3; D is unresolved. This CDR3 contains 15 residues. Trimming pared 6 bases from V and 2 bases from J, leaving 15 bases between. DNA for the CDR3: TGTGCCAGCAGCCCCCGTGGCTCCTACACAGATACGCAGTATTTT. Encoded protein: CASSPRGSYTDTQYF.

There are a few counts of this clonotype. DNA for the CDR3: TGCGCCAGCAGCCAAGATACAGGTCCAGGCCAAGAGACCCAGTACTTC. Its protein product is CASSQDTGPGQETQYF. This chain uses TRBV4-3 with TRBJ2-5; perhaps TRBD1 as D (5 bases). There are 16 residues in the CDR3. V was trimmed by 0 bases and J by 1 base, leaving 12 bases between them. Germline assignment: CDR1 LGHNA and CDR2 YSLEER.

This clonotype was recorded a few times. The chain employs TRBV21-1 and TRBJ1-1; the D call TRBD1 from the table was never checked on the DNA. TRBV21-1 is a known pseudogene. CDR3 length equals 17 residues. In nucleotides, the CDR3 is TGTGCCAGCAGCAAAAGGGGCAGGGGCGGGGACAGCTCTGAAGCTTTCTTT. Translated: CASSKRGRGGDSSEAFF.

This clonotype was counted between two and nine times. The CDR3 loop reads CSVEGVRAAPYNEQFF. CDR3 nucleotides: TGCAGCGTGGAGGGGGTGCGGGCAGCTCCCTACAATGAGCAGTTCTTC. The rearrangement uses TRBV29-1 and TRBJ2-1; D tentatively reads TRBD1 or TRBD2 (6 bases each). V was cut by 6 bases and J by 2 bases, with 20 bases left in between. This CDR3 comprises 16 residues. Germline loops: CDR1 SQVTM, CDR2 ANQGSEA.

The gene calls are TRBV9 and TRBJ2-1; 8 nucleotides agree with TRBD2. CDR1 and CDR2 (germline): SGDLS, YYNGEE. Trimming cost V 5 bases and J 6 bases; bases outside gene matches: 7. This CDR3 spans 14 amino acids. The CDR3 sequence: CASRERETGNEQFF. The CDR3 nucleotides read TGTGCCAGCAGGGAGCGGGAGACGGGCAATGAGCAGTTCTTC.

The CDR3 DNA reads TGTGCCAGCAAGGCCGGGACAGGGTACCAAGAGACCCAGTACTTC. Its translation is CASKAGTGYQETQYF. V usage is TRBV12-3 or TRBV12-4 and J usage is TRBJ2-5; 9 positions match TRBD1. The CDR3 covers 15 residues. Trimming took 7 bases from V and 0 from J; bases not matched to a gene: 6.

This clonotype was observed a handful of times. J is TRBJ2-3 and V is TRBV11-2; 9 nucleotides align to TRBD1. J was trimmed by 5 bases and V by 4 bases; bases with no gene match: 7. This CDR3 comprises 15 residues. Per germline, CDR1 SGHAT and CDR2 FQNNGV. CDR3 DNA: TGTGCCAGCAGCTGGGGGGACAGGGTCAGAGATACGCAGTATTTT. Amino acid sequence: CASSWGDRVRDTQYF.